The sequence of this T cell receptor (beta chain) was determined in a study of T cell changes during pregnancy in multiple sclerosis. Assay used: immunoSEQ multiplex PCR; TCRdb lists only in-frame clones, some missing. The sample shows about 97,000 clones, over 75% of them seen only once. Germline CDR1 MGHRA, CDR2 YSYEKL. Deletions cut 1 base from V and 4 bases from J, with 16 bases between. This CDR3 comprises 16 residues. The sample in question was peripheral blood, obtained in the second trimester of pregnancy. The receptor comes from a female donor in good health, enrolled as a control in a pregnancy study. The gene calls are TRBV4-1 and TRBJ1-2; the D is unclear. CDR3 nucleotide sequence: TGCGCCAGCAGCCAAGCCTTTGGAGCAGAAAGCTATGGCTACACCTTC. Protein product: CASSQAFGAESYGYTF.